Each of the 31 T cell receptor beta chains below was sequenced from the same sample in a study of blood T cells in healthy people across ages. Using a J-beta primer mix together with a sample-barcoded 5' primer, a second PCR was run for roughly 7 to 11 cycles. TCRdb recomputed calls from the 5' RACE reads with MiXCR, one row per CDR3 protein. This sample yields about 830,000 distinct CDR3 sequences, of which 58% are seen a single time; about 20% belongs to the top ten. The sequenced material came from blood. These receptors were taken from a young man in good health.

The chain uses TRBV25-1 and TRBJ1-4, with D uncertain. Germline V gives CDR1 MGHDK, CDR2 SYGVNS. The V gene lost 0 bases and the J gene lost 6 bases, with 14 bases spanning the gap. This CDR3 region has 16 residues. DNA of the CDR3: TGTGCCAGCAGTGAATATACGAGTGTCTACGATGAAAAACTGTTTTTT. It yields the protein CASSEYTSVYDEKLFF.

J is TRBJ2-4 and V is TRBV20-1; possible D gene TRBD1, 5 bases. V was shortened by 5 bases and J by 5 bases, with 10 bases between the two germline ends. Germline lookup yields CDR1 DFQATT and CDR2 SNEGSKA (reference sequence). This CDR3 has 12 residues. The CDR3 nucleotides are TGCAGTGCTTGGACACCCCAAAACATTCAGTACTTC. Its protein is CSAWTPQNIQYF.

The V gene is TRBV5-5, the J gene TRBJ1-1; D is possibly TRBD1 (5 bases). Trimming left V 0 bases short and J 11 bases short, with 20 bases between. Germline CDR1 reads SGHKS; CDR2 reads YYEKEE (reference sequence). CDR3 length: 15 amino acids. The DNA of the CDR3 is TGTGCCAGCAGCTTGGACTGGACAAGTCAAATCGGGGCTTTCTTT. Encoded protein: CASSLDWTSQIGAFF.

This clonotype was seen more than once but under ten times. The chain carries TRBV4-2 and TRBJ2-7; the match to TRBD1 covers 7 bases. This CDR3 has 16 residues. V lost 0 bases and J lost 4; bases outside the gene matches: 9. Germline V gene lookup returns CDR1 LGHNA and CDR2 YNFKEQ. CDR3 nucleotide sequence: TGTGCCAGCAGCCAAGATCCGGGACAGAGAACTTACGAGCAGTACTTC. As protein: CASSQDPGQRTYEQYF.

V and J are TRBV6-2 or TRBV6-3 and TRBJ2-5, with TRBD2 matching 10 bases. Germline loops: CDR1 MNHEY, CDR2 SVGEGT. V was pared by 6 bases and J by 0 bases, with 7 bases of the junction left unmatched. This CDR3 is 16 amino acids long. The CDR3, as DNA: TGTGCCAGCAGCCCCGGGACTAGCGTATACCAAGAGACCCAGTACTTC. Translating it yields CASSPGTSVYQETQYF.

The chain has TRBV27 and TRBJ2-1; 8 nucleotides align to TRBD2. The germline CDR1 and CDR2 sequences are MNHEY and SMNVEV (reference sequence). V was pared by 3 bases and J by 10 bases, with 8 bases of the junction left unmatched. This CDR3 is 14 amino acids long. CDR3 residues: CASSLVSGIGEQFF. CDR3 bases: TGTGCCAGCAGTTTGGTTAGCGGGATTGGAGAGCAGTTCTTC.

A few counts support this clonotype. In DNA form, the CDR3 reads TGCAGTGCTAAGCGGGGCAACACTGAAGCTTTCTTT. Translation gives CSAKRGNTEAFF. The chain joins TRBV20-1 to TRBJ1-1; perhaps TRBD1 as D (5 bases). This CDR3 has 12 residues. Trimming shortened V by 4 bases and J by 2 bases, and 8 bases separated the two germline ends. From germline, CDR1 is DFQATT and CDR2 SNEGSKA (reference sequence).

As DNA, the CDR3 is TGCAGTGCTAGAGATGGGGGAGGGCTTGGAGAGACCCAGTACTTC. Residues: CSARDGGGLGETQYF. The rearrangement uses TRBV20-1 and TRBJ2-5; 7 bases line up with TRBD2. J was trimmed by 4 bases and V by 0 bases; bases with no gene match: 8. Per the germline V gene, CDR1 is DFQATT and CDR2 is SNEGSKA (reference sequence). The CDR3 runs to 15 residues.

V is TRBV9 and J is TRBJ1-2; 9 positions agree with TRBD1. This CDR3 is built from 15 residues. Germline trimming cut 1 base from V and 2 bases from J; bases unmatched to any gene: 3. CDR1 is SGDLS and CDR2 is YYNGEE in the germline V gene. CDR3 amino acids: CASSVSGTGNYGYTF. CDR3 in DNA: TGTGCCAGCAGCGTAAGTGGGACAGGGAACTATGGCTACACCTTC.

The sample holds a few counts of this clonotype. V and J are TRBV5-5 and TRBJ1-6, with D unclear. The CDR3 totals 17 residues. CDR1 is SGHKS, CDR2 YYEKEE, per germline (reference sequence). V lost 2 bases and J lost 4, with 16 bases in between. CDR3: CASSFLDHQRYNSPLHF. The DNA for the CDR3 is TGTGCCAGCAGCTTCCTAGACCATCAACGATATAATTCACCCCTCCACTTT.

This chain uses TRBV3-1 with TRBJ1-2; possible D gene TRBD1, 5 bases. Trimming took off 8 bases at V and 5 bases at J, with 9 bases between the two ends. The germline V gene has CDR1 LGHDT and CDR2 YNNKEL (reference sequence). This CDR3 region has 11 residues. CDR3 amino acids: CASGTYYGYTF. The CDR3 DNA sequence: TGTGCCAGCGGGACGTATTATGGCTACACCTTC. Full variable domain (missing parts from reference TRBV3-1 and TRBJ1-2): DTAVSQTPKYLVTQMGNDKSIKCEQNLGHDTMYWYKQDSKKFLKIMFSYNNKELIINETVPNRFSPKSPDKAHLNLHINSLELGDSAVYFCASGTYYGYTFGSGTRLTVV.

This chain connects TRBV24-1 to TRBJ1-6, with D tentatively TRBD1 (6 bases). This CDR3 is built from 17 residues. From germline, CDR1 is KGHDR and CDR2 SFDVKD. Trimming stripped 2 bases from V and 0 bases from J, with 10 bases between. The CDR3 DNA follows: TGTGCCACCAGTGATTCCGACAGGAGCTCCTATAATTCACCCCTCCACTTT. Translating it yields CATSDSDRSSYNSPLHF.

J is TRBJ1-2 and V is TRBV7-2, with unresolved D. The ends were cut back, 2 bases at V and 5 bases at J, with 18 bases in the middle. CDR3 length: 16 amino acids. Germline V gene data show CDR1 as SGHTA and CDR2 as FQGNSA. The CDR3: CASSLLSSDWTYGYTF. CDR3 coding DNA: TGTGCCAGCAGCTTACTTAGTTCCGACTGGACGTATGGCTACACCTTC.

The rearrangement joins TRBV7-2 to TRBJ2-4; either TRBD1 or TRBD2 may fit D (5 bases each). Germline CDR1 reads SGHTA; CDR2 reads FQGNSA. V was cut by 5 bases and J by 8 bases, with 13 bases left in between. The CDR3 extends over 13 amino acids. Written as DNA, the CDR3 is TGTGCCAGCAGCGGAAGACAGAGGGACATTCAGTACTTC. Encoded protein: CASSGRQRDIQYF.

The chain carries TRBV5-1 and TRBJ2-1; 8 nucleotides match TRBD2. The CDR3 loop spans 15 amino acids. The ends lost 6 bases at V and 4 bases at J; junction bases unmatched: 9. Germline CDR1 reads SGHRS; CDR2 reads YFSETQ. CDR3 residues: CASKGGGSGYNEQFF. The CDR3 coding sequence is TGCGCCAGCAAAGGCGGGGGGAGTGGGTACAATGAGCAGTTCTTC.

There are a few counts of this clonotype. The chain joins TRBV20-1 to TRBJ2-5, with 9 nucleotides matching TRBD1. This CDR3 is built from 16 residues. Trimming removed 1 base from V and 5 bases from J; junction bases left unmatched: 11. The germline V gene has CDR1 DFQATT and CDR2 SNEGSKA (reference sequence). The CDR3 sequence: CSARGGGQGMAETQYF. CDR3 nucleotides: TGCAGTGCTAGAGGGGGGGGACAGGGTATGGCCGAGACCCAGTACTTC.

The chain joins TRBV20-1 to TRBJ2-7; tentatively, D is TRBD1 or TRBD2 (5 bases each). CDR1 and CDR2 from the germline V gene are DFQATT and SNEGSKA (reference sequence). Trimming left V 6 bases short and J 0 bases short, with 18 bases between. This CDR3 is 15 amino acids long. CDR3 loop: CSARRPGRNSYEQYF. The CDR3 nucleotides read TGCAGTGCCCGCCGCCCGGGACGTAACTCCTACGAGCAGTACTTC.

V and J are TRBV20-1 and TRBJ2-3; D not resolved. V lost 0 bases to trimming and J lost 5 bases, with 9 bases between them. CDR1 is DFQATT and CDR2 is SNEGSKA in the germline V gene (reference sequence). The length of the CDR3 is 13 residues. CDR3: CSAREMAKDTQYF. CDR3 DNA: TGCAGTGCTAGAGAAATGGCGAAAGATACGCAGTATTTT.

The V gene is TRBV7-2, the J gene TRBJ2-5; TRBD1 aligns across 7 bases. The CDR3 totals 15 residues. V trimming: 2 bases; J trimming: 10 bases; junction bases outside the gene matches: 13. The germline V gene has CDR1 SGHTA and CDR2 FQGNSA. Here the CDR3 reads CASSLIRGPSRDQYF. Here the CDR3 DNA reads TGTGCCAGCAGCTTAATAAGGGGGCCGAGCAGGGACCAGTACTTC.

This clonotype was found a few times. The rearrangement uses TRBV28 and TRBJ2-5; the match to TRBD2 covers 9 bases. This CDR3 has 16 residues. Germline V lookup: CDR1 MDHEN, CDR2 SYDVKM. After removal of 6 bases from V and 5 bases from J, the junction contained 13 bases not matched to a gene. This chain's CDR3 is CASRSLTGGGAETQYF. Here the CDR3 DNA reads TGTGCCAGCAGGAGCCTCACTGGCGGGGGGGCGGAGACCCAGTACTTC. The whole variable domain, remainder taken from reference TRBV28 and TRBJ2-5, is DVKVTQSSRYLVKRTGEKVFLECVQDMDHENMFWYRQDPGLGLRLIYFSYDVKMKEKGDIPEGYSVSREKKERFSLILESASTNQTSMYLCASRSLTGGGAETQYFGPGTRLLVL.

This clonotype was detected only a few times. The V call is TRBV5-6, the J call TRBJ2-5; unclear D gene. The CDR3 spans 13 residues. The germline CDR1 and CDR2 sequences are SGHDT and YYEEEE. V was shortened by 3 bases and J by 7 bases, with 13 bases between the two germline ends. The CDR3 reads CASSSGSSRTQYF. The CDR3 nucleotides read TGTGCCAGCAGCTCTGGGTCGAGTCGGACCCAGTACTTC. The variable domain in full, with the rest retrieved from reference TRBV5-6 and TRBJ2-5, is DAGVTQSPTHLIKTRGQQVTLRCSPKSGHDTVSWYQQALGQGPQFIFQYYEEEERQRGNFPDRFSGHQFPNYSSELNVNALLLGDSALYLCASSSGSSRTQYFGPGTRLLVL.

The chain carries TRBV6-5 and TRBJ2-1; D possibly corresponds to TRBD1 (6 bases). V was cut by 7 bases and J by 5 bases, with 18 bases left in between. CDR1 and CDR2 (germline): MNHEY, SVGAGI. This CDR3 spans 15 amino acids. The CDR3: CASISAGTPNNEQFF. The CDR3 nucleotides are TGTGCCAGCATTTCCGCTGGGACACCCAACAATGAGCAGTTCTTC.

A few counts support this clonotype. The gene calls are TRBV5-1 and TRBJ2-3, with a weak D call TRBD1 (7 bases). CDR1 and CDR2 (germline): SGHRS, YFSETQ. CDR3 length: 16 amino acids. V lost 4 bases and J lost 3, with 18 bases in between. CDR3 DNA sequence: TGCGCCAGCAGCCAGGAGGGCAGGGGGGCGACAGATACGCAGTATTTT. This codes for CASSQEGRGATDTQYF.

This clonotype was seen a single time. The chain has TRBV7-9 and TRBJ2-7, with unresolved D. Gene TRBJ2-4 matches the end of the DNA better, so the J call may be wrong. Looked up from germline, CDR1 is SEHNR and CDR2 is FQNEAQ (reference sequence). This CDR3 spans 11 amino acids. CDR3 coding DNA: TGTGCCAGCAGCTTTATGGACATTCAGTACTTC. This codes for CASSFMDIQYF.

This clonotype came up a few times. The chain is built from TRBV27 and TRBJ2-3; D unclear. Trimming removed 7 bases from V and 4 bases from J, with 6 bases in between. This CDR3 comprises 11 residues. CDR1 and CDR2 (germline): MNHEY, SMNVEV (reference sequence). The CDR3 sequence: CASMIADTQYF. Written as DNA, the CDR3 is TGTGCCAGCATGATTGCAGATACGCAGTATTTT.

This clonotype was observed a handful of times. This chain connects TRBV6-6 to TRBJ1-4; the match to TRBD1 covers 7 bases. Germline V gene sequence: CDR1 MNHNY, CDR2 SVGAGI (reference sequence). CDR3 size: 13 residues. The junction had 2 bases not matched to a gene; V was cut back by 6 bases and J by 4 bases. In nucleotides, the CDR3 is TGTGCCAGCAGCGGGACAGTTAATGAAAAACTGTTTTTT. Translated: CASSGTVNEKLFF.

The CDR3: CASSPEKTASYEQYF. CDR3 sequence (DNA): TGTGCCAGCAGCCCAGAGAAGACAGCGTCCTACGAGCAGTACTTC. This rearrangement joins TRBV7-9 to TRBJ2-7, with D possibly being TRBD1 (5 bases). Trimming stripped 5 bases from V and 1 base from J, with 15 bases between. CDR3 length equals 15 residues. The V gene's germline CDR1 is SEHNR and CDR2 FQNEAQ (reference sequence).

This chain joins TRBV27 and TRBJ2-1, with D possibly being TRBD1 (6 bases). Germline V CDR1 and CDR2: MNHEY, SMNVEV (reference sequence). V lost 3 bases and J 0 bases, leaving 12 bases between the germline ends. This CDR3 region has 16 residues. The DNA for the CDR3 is TGTGCCAGCAGTTTGGACTGGGGGCTCTCCTACAATGAGCAGTTCTTC. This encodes CASSLDWGLSYNEQFF.

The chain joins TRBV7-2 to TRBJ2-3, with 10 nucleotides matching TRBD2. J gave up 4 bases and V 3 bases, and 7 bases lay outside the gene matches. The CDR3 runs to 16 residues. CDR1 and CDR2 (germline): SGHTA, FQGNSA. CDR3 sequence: CASSFLAGGSPDTQYF. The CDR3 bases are TGTGCCAGCAGCTTTTTAGCGGGAGGTTCCCCAGATACGCAGTATTTT. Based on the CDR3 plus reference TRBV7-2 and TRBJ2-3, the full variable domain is GAGVSQSPSNKVTEKGKDVELRCDPISGHTALYWYRQSLGQGLEFLIYFQGNSAPDKSGLPSDRFSAERTGGSVSTLTIQRTQQEDSAVYLCASSFLAGGSPDTQYFGPGTRLTVL.

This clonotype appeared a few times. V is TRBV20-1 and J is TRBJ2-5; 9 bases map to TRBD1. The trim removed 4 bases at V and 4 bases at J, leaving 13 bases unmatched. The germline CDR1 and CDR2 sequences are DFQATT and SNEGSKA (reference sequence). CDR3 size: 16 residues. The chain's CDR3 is CSATGRGYRGRETQYF. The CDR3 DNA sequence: TGCAGTGCTACCGGACGAGGCTACAGGGGGCGAGAGACCCAGTACTTC.

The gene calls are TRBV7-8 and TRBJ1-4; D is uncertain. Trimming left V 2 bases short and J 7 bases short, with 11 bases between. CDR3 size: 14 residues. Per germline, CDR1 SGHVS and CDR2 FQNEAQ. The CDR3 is CASSLQAGFEKLFF. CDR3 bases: TGTGCCAGCAGCTTACAGGCGGGGTTTGAAAAACTGTTTTTT. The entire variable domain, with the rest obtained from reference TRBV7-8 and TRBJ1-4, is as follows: GAGVSQSPRYKVAKRGQDVALRCDPISGHVSLFWYQQALGQGPEFLTYFQNEAQLDKSGLPSDRFFAERPEGSVSTLKIQRTQQEDSAVYLCASSLQAGFEKLFFGSGTQLSVL.